This T cell receptor (beta chain) was sequenced in a study of blood T cells in healthy people across ages. The overall study: Template-switching capture recovered about one barcoded beta molecule per two T cells.

Combining a sample-barcoded 5' primer with a J-beta primer mix, a second PCR ran for about 7 to 12 cycles. Unique molecular identifiers of 12 random nucleotides labeled each cDNA. Each sample yielded at least 2.5 million CDR3-containing paired-end reads. TCRdb recomputed calls from the 5' RACE reads with MiXCR, one row per CDR3 protein. The sample shows about 1.4 million distinct CDR3 sequences, around 55% of them seen only once. Trimming removed 0 bases at V and 0 bases at J, with 14 bases between. CDR3 length: 17 residues. Germline V gives CDR1 MGHRA, CDR2 YSYEKL. This sequence originates from a man between 18 and 29 years old in good health. Sequences were obtained from blood. V and J are TRBV4-1 and TRBJ1-2; D gene ambiguous. Here the CDR3 DNA reads TGCGCCAGCAGCCAAGAGGGGTCGGGCCGCCCTAACTATGGCTACACCTTC. This sequence encodes CASSQEGSGRPNYGYTF.